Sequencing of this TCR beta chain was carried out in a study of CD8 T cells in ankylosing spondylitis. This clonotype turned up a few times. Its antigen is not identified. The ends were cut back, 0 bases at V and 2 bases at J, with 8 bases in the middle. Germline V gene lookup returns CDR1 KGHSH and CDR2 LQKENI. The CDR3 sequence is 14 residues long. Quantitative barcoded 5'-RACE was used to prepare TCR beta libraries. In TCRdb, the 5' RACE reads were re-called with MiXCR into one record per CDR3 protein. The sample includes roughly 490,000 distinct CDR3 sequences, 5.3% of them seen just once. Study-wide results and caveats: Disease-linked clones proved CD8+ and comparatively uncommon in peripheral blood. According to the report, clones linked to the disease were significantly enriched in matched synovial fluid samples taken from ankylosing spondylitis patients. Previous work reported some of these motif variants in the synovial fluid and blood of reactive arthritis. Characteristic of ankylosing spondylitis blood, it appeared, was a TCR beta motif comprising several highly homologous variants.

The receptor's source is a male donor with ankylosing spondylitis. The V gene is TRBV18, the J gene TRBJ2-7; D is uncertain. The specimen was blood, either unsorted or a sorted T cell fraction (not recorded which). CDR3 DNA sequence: TGTGCCAGCTCACCACCCGGTGATACCTACGAGCAGTACTTC. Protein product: CASSPPGDTYEQYF.